The present entry profiles one T cell receptor beta chain with its context. Autoimmune disease history or systemic immunosuppression meant exclusion. The record originates from a study of OX40 agonist ivuxolimab in advanced cancers. Study as a whole: Head and neck, renal cell, melanoma or hepatocellular carcinoma were the cancers that dose-escalation patients had. Among those enrolled, mean age was around 60 years (range about 23 to 90) and less than 90% were male.

TCRdb's table, derived via immunoSEQ multiplex PCR, lists solely in-frame clones and lacks some. This table has about 42,000 clones, 75% to 90% appearing once. Per the germline V gene, CDR1 is MNHEY and CDR2 is SMNVEV (reference sequence). The CDR3 runs 12 residues. Trimming took 8 bases from V and 2 from J; bases not matched to a gene: 3. The input for sequencing was CD4+ or CD8+ T cells sorted from blood, taken in a trial of the OX40 agonist ivuxolimab. V is TRBV27 and J is TRBJ2-7, with 7 bases that match TRBD1. This TCR came from an adult with an advanced solid tumor such as melanoma, head and neck, liver or kidney cancer. The CDR3 loop reads CASGDSAYEQYF. The CDR3 DNA follows: TGTGCCAGCGGGGACAGTGCCTACGAGCAGTACTTC.